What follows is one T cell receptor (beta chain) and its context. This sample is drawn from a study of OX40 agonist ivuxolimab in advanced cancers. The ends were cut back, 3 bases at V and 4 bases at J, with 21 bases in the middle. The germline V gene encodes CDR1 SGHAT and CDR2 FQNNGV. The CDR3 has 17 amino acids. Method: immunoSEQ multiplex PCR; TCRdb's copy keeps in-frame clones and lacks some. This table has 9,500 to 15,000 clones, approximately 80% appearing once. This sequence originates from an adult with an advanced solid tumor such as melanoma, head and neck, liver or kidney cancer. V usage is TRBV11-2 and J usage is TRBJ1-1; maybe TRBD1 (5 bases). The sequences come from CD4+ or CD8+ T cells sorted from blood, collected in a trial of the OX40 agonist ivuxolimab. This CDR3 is CASSLGSGGGVGTEAFF. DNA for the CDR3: TGTGCCAGCAGCTTGGGCAGTGGGGGAGGGGTGGGCACTGAAGCTTTCTTT.